This entry describes one T cell receptor (beta chain). The table came from immunoSEQ multiplex PCR; TCRdb's copy has only in-frame clones and leaves some out. The repertoire holds some 2.4 million clones, more than 85% seen once, with 0.36% in the top ten. The sample comes from a study of shared clonotypes between healthy human individuals. CDR3 length: 14 residues. The J segment lost 4 bases and the V segment lost 4 bases, leaving 7 bases of the junction unmatched. Germline loops: CDR1 SQVTM, CDR2 ANQGSEA. Nashville, Tennessee was home to all donors, who were Caucasian adults. Negatively enriched CD4+ T cells were divided by CD45RA into naive and memory.

This chain links TRBV29-1 with TRBJ1-3; TRBD1 matches 7 bases. The sequence derives from a man younger than 35 in good health. Some clones in this sample may be carry-over from other donors' samples. Sequenced material: naive CD4+ T cells from PBMCs. The sample's subset: CD45RA+ positively selected. This chain's CDR3 is CSVVSGGLGNTIYF. The CDR3 DNA reads TGCAGCGTTGTTTCAGGGGGGCTAGGAAACACCATATATTTT.